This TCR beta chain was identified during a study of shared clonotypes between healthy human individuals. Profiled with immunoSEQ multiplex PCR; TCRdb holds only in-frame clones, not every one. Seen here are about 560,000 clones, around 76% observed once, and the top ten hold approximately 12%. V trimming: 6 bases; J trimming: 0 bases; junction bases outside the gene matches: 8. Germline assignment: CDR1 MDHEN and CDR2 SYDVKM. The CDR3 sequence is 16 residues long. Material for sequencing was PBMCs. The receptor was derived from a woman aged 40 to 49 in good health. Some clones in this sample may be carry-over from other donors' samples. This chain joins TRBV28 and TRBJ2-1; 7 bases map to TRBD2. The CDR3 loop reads CASSSGGWFSYNEQFF. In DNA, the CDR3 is TGTGCCAGCAGCTCGGGGGGATGGTTCTCCTACAATGAGCAGTTCTTC.